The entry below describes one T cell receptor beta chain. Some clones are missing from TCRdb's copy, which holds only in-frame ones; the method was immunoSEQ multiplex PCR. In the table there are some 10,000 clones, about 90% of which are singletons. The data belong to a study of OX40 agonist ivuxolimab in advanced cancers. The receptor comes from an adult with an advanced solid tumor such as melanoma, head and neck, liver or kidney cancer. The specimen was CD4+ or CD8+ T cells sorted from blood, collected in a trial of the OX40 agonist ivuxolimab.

The CDR3 loop is CASSLEVREQFF. In nucleotides, the CDR3 is TGTGCCAGCAGCTTAGAGGTGCGTGAGCAGTTCTTC. The genes are TRBV7-9 and TRBJ2-1; D not resolved. Trimming took 1 base from V and 9 from J, leaving 7 bases between them. Germline V gives CDR1 SEHNR, CDR2 FQNEAQ (reference sequence). The CDR3 has 12 amino acids.